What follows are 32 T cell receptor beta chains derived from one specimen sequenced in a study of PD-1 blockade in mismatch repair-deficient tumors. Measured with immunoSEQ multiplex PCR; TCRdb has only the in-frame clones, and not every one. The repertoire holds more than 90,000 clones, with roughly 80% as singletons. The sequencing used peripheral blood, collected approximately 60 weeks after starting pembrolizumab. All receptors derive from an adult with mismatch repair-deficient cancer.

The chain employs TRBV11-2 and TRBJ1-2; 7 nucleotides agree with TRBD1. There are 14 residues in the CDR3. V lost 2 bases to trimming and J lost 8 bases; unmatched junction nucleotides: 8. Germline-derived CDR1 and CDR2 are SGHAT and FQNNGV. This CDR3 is CASSLRQGTGGYTF. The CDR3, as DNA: TGTGCCAGCAGCTTAAGACAGGGAACGGGGGGCTACACCTTC.

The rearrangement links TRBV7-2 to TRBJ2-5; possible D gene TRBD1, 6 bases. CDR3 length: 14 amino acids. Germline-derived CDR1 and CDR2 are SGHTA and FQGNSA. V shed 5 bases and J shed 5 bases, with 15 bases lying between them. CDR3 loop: CASSPLSGAETQYF. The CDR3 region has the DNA TGTGCCAGCAGCCCTTTGTCAGGGGCCGAGACCCAGTACTTC.

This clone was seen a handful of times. CDR3 DNA: TGTGCCAGCAGTGAAGGGACAGGGGGGACCTACGAGCAGTACTTC. Encoded protein: CASSEGTGGTYEQYF. The rearrangement uses TRBV9 and TRBJ2-7; 11 bases agree with TRBD1. Per the germline V gene, CDR1 is SGDLS and CDR2 is YYNGEE. CDR3 length equals 15 residues. Unmatched junction bases numbered 6, after V lost 5 bases and J lost 2 bases. Full variable domain (missing parts from reference TRBV9 and TRBJ2-7): DSGVTQTPKHLITATGQRVTLRCSPRSGDLSVYWYQQSLDQGLQFLIQYYNGEERAKGNILERFSAQQFPDLHSELNLSSLELGDSALYFCASSEGTGGTYEQYFGPGTRLTVT.

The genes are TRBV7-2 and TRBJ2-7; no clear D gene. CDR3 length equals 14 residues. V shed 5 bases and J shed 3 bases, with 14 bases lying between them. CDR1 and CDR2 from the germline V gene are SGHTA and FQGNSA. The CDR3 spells CASSPSNTFYEQYF. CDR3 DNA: TGTGCCAGCAGCCCAAGTAACACCTTCTACGAGCAGTACTTC.

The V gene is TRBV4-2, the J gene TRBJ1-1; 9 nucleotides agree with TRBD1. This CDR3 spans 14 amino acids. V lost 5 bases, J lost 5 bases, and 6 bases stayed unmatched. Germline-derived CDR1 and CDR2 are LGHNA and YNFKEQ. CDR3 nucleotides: TGTGCCAGCAGCTTACAGGGGGCTAAGACTGAAGCTTTCTTT. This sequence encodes CASSLQGAKTEAFF.

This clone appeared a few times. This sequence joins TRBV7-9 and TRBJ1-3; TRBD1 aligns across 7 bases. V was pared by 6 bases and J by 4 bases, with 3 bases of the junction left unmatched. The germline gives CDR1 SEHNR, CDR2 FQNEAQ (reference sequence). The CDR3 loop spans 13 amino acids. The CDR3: CASRQGEGNTIYF. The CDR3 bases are TGTGCCAGCAGGCAGGGGGAAGGAAACACCATATATTTT.

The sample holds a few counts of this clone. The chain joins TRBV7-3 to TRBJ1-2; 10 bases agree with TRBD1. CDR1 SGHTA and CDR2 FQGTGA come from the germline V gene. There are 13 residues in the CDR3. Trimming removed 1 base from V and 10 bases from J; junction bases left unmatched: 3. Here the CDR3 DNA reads TGTGCCAGCAGCTTAAGGGACAGGGGTGCCTACACCTTC. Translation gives CASSLRDRGAYTF.

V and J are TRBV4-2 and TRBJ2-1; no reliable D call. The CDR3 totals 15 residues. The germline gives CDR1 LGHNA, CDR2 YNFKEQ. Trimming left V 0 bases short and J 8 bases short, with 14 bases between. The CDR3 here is CASSQDTLVGDEQFF. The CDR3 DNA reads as TGTGCCAGCAGCCAAGATACGCTAGTGGGCGATGAGCAGTTCTTC.

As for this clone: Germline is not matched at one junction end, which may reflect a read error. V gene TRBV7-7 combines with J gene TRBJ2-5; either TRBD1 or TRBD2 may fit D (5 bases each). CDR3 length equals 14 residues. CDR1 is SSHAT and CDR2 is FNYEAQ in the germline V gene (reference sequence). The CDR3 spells CASSLDGTQETQYF. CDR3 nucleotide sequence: TGTGCTAGCAGCTTAGACGGGACCCAAGAGACCCAGTACTTC.

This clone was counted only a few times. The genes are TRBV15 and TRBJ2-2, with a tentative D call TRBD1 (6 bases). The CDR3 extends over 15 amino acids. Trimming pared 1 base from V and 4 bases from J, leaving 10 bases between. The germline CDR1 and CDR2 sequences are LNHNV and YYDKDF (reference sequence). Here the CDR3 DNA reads TGTGCCACCAGCAGAGGCCTAGGGGGCACCGGGGAGCTGTTTTTT. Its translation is CATSRGLGGTGELFF.

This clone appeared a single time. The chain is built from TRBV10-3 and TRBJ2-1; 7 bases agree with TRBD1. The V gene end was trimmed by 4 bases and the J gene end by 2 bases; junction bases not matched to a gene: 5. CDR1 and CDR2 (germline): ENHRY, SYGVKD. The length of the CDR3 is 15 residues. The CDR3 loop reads CAISAGTDPYNEQFF. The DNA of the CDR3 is TGTGCCATCAGTGCCGGGACAGACCCCTACAATGAGCAGTTCTTC.

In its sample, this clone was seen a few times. CDR3 DNA sequence: TGTGCGACTAGCAAGTATGAGGTCGACACAGATACGCAGTATTTT. Protein: CATSKYEVDTDTQYF. This sequence joins TRBV15 and TRBJ2-3, with TRBD2 identical over 7 bases. The CDR3 has 15 residues. Per the germline V gene, CDR1 is LNHNV and CDR2 is YYDKDF (reference sequence).

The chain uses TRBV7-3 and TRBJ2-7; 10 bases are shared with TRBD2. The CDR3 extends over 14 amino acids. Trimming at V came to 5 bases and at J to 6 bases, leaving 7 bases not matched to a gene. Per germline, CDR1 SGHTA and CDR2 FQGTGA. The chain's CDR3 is CASSPSGRAGEQYF. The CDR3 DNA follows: TGTGCCAGCAGCCCCAGCGGGAGGGCCGGCGAGCAGTACTTC.

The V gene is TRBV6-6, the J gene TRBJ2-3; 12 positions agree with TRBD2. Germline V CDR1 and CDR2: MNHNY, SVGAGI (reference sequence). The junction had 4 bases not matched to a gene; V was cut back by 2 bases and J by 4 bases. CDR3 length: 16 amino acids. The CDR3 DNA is TGTGCCAGCAGTTACCCTAGCGGGAGGGTGTCAGATACGCAGTATTTT. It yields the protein CASSYPSGRVSDTQYF.

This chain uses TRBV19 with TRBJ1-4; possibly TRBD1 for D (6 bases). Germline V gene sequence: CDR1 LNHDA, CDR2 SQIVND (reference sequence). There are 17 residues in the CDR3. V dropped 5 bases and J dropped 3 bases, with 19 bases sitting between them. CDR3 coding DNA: TGTGCCAGTAGTTCTCCGTCCGGGGGCTTATCTAATGAAAAACTGTTTTTT. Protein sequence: CASSSPSGGLSNEKLFF.

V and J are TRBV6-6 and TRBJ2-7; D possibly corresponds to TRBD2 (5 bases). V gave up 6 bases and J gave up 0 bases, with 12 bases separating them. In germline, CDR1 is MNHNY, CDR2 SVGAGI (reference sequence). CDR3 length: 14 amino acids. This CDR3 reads CASRAPGNSYEQYF. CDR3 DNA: TGTGCCAGCAGAGCGCCGGGAAACTCCTACGAGCAGTACTTC.

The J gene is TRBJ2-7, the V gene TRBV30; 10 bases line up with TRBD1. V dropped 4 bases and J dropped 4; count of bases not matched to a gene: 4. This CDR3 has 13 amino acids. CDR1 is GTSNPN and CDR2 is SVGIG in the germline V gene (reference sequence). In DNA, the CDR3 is TGTGCCTGGAACAAGGACAGGGGGTACGAGCAGTACTTC. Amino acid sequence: CAWNKDRGYEQYF.

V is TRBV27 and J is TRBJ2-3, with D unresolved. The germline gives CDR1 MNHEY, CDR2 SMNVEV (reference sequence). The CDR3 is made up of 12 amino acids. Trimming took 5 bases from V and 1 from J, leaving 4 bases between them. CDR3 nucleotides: TGTGCCAGCAGTCCAGGCACAGATACGCAGTATTTT. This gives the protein CASSPGTDTQYF.

In DNA, the CDR3 is TGTGCCAGCAGCTTAACTAGACAAGAGACCCAGTACTTC. It encodes CASSLTRQETQYF. This sequence joins TRBV7-3 and TRBJ2-5; D is uncertain. Looked up from germline, CDR1 is SGHTA and CDR2 is FQGTGA. V was clipped by 0 bases and J by 2 bases, with 4 bases between them. CDR3 size: 13 residues.

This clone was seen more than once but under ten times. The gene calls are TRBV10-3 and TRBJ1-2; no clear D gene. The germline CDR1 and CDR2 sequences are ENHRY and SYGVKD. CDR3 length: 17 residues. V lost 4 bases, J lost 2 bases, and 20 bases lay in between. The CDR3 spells CAISGGVYNPENYGYTF. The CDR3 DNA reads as TGTGCCATCAGTGGCGGGGTATACAACCCCGAGAACTATGGCTACACCTTC.

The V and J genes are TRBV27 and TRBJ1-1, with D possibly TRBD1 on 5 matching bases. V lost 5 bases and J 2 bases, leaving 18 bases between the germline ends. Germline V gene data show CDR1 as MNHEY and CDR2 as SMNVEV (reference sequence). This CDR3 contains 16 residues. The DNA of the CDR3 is TGTGCCAGCAGTATGGGACTCCCCATGGTTAACACTGAAGCTTTCTTT. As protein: CASSMGLPMVNTEAFF.

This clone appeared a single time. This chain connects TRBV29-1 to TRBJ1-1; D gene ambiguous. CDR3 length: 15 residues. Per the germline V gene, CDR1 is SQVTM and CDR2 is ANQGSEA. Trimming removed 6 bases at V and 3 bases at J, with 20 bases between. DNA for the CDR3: TGCAGCGTCGACAAATTTCTCCCAAGCTACACTGAAGCTTTCTTT. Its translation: CSVDKFLPSYTEAFF.

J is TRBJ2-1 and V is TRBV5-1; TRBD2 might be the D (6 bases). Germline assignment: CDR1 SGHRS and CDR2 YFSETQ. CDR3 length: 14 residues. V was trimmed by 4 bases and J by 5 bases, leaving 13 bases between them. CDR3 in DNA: TGCGCCAGCAGCAAATTAGCGGCTCACAATGAGCAGTTCTTC. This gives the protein CASSKLAAHNEQFF.

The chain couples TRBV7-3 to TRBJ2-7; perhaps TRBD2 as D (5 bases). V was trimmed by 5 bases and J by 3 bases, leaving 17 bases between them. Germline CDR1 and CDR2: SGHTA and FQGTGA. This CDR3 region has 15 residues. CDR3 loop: CASSESSGVGYEQYF. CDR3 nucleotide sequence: TGTGCCAGCAGCGAATCGAGCGGAGTTGGCTACGAGCAGTACTTC.

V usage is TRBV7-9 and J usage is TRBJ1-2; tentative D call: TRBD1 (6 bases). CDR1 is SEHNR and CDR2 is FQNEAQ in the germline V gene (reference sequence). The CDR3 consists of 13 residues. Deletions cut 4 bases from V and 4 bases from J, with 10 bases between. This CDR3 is CASSSGDFYGYTF. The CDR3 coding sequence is TGTGCCAGCAGCTCAGGGGACTTCTATGGCTACACCTTC. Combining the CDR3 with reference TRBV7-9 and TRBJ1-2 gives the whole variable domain DTGVSQNPRHKITKRGQNVTFRCDPISEHNRLYWYRQTLGQGPEFLTYFQNEAQLEKSRLLSDRFSAERPKGSFSTLEIQRTEQGDSAMYLCASSSGDFYGYTFGSGTRLTVV.

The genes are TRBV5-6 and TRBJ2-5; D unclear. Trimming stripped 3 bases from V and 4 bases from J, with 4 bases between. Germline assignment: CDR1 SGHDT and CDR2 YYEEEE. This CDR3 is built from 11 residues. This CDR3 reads CASSSTETQYF. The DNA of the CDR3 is TGTGCCAGCAGCTCCACAGAGACCCAGTACTTC.

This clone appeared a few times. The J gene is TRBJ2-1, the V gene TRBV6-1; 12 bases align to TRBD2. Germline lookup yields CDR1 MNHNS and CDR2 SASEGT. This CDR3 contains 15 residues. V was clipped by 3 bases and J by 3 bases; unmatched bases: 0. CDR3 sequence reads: CASSEGLAGYNEQFF. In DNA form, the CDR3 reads TGTGCCAGCAGTGAGGGACTAGCGGGCTACAATGAGCAGTTCTTC.

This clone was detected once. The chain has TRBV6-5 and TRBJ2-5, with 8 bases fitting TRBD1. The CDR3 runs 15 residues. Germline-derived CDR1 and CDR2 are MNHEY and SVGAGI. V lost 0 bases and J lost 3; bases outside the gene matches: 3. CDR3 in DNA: TGTGCCAGCAGTTACTCGAGACAGGGGAAAGAGACCCAGTACTTC. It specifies CASSYSRQGKETQYF.

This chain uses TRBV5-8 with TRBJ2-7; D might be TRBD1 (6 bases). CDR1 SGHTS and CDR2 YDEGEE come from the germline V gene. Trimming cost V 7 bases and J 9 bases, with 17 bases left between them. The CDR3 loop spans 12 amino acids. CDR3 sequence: CASGQLLQGQYF. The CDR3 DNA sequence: TGTGCCAGCGGACAGCTACTTCAAGGGCAGTACTTC.

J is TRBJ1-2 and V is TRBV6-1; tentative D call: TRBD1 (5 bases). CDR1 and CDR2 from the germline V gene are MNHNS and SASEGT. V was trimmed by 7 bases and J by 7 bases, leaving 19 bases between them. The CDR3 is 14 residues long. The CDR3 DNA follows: TGTGCCAGCAAACAAAAGGGGATGAAGAGTGGCTACACCTTC. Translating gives CASKQKGMKSGYTF.

In DNA, the CDR3 is TGTGCCAGCACTTTGGCAGGGGATAACTATGGCTACACCTTC. Amino acid sequence: CASTLAGDNYGYTF. The chain is built from TRBV28 and TRBJ1-2; weak D call: TRBD1 (6 bases). The CDR3 consists of 14 residues. Trimming removed 7 bases from V and 1 base from J, with 13 bases in between. Germline V gene sequence: CDR1 MDHEN, CDR2 SYDVKM.

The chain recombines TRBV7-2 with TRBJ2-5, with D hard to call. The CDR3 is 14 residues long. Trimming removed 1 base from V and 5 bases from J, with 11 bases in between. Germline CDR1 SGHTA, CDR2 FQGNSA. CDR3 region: CASSLGGGGETQYF. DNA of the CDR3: TGTGCCAGCAGCTTAGGTGGCGGTGGGGAGACCCAGTACTTC.